Below, 20 T cell receptor beta chains from the same sample are listed, as sequenced in a study of pediatric ulcerative colitis. The protocol was immunoSEQ multiplex PCR, while the TCRdb copy is restricted to in-frame clones and leaves out a portion. Of about 64,000 clones detected, 77% appear once; the ten largest clones hold roughly 5.4%. Material for sequencing was blood. All receptors come from a boy between 5 and 17 years old with moderate ulcerative colitis.

This clone occurred a few times. The chain combines TRBV7-3 with TRBJ2-2, with D hard to call. Germline CDR1 SGHTA, CDR2 FQGTGA. The CDR3 length is 11 residues. The V and J ends lost 5 bases and 3 bases respectively, with 1 base between them. The CDR3 sequence is CASSHTGELFF. The CDR3 DNA follows: TGTGCCAGCAGCCACACCGGGGAGCTGTTTTTT.

This chain links TRBV9 with TRBJ2-1, with 9 bases that match TRBD1. Germline V gene lookup returns CDR1 SGDLS and CDR2 YYNGEE. V shed 3 bases and J 2 bases; nucleotides not matched to a gene: 9. The length of the CDR3 is 17 residues. The CDR3, as DNA: TGTGCCAGCAGCGGATACCACCGGGACAGGGCCTACAATGAGCAGTTCTTC. The encoded protein is CASSGYHRDRAYNEQFF.

The chain links TRBV5-6 to TRBJ2-1; no firm D call. Germline values: CDR1 SGHDT, CDR2 YYEEEE. V was trimmed by 1 base and J by 8 bases, leaving 7 bases between them. The CDR3 runs 12 residues. This CDR3 is CASSLFPDEQFF. For the CDR3, the DNA is TGTGCCAGCAGCTTGTTTCCCGATGAGCAGTTCTTC.

The rearrangement uses TRBV6-5 and TRBJ2-2; D call uncertain. This CDR3 spans 13 amino acids. V was clipped by 7 bases and J by 6 bases, with 12 bases between them. Germline values: CDR1 MNHEY, CDR2 SVGAGI. The CDR3 sequence: CASTRTVSGELFF. The CDR3 nucleotides are TGTGCCAGCACCCGGACGGTCTCCGGGGAGCTGTTTTTT.

The chain combines TRBV7-2 with TRBJ2-7; the D gene is possibly TRBD2 (5 bases). The V end was cut by 7 bases, the J end by 3 bases, with 16 bases between. Germline V gives CDR1 SGHTA, CDR2 FQGNSA. This CDR3 has 14 residues. This CDR3 is CASTTGISRYEQYF. The CDR3 DNA reads as TGTGCCAGCACCACGGGGATATCCCGCTACGAGCAGTACTTC.

This clone was observed a handful of times. The rearrangement joins TRBV16 to TRBJ2-2, with D perhaps being TRBD1 or TRBD2 (5 bases each). This CDR3 is built from 15 residues. CDR1 and CDR2 from the germline V gene are KGHSY and FQNENV. V was trimmed by 5 bases and J by 5 bases, leaving 15 bases between them. The CDR3 DNA follows: TGTGCCAGCAGCAAAGGCAGCTGGGGGACCGGGGAGCTGTTTTTT. Its translation is CASSKGSWGTGELFF.

This chain links TRBV27 with TRBJ2-2, with 9 bases aligning to TRBD2. CDR3 length: 18 residues. The trim removed 4 bases at V and 3 bases at J, leaving 12 bases unmatched. The V gene's germline CDR1 is MNHEY and CDR2 SMNVEV (reference sequence). The CDR3 DNA reads as TGTGCCAGCAGTTCCCAAGTCTATAGCGGGAGTGACACCGGGGAGCTGTTTTTT. Amino acid sequence: CASSSQVYSGSDTGELFF.

This clone was recorded once. The V call is TRBV5-4, the J call TRBJ1-3; D possibly corresponds to TRBD1 (6 bases). The CDR3 has 16 residues. The ends were cut back, 4 bases at V and 0 bases at J, with 14 bases in the middle. Germline V gene lookup returns CDR1 SGHNT and CDR2 YYREEE (reference sequence). In nucleotides, the CDR3 is TGTGCCAGCAGCCATGGGGGGCGTAACTCTGGAAACACCATATATTTT. Protein product: CASSHGGRNSGNTIYF.

The genes are TRBV11-2 and TRBJ2-7, with D uncertain. Deletions cut 6 bases from V and 4 bases from J, with 10 bases between. The CDR3 spans 12 residues. Germline V CDR1 and CDR2: SGHAT, FQNNGV. The CDR3 nucleotides are TGTGCCAGCAGTCCCTCGGGTTACGAGCAGTACTTC. It specifies CASSPSGYEQYF.

The V gene is TRBV19, the J gene TRBJ1-5; 8 positions match TRBD1. The CDR3 contains 17 residues. Germline loops: CDR1 LNHDA, CDR2 SQIVND (reference sequence). V trimming: 0 bases; J trimming: 5 bases; junction bases outside the gene matches: 9. The CDR3 sequence: CASSIEAAGGLHQPQHF. The DNA of the CDR3 is TGTGCCAGTAGTATAGAGGCAGCAGGGGGCCTTCATCAGCCCCAGCATTTT.

This clone was recorded once. The J gene is TRBJ2-7, the V gene TRBV6-6; no reliable D call. The CDR3 contains 12 residues. V gave up 6 bases and J gave up 3 bases, with 9 bases separating them. Germline-derived CDR1 and CDR2 are MNHNY and SVGAGI (reference sequence). CDR3 nucleotides: TGTGCCAGCAGCTACACCCTCTACGAGCAGTACTTC. Its protein product is CASSYTLYEQYF.

The DNA of the CDR3 is TGTGCCAGCTCACCGGTTACTGTCCGCGGACACACGAGTTCTGAGCAGTACTTC. This translates into CASSPVTVRGHTSSEQYF. The V and J genes are TRBV18 and TRBJ2-7; weak D call: TRBD1 (5 bases). V lost 3 bases to trimming and J lost 7 bases, with 28 bases between them. Germline values: CDR1 KGHSH, CDR2 LQKENI. This CDR3 is 18 amino acids long. The whole variable domain, remainder taken from reference TRBV18 and TRBJ2-7, is NAGVMQNPRHLVRRRGQEARLRCSPMKGHSHVYWYRQLPEEGLKFMVYLQKENIIDESGMPKERFSAEFPKEGPSILRIQQVVRGDSAAYFCASSPVTVRGHTSSEQYFGPGTRLTVT.

This chain joins TRBV6-1 and TRBJ2-7; 7 bases map to TRBD1. The V gene's germline CDR1 is MNHNS and CDR2 SASEGT. With V trimmed by 3 bases and J by 3 bases, 11 bases remained unmatched. CDR3 length: 16 residues. CDR3 residues: CASSDTRTGQLYEQYF. CDR3 nucleotides: TGTGCCAGCAGTGATACTAGGACAGGACAACTCTACGAGCAGTACTTC.

V and J are TRBV27 and TRBJ1-1; maybe TRBD1 (5 bases). The germline V gene encodes CDR1 MNHEY and CDR2 SMNVEV (reference sequence). V gave up 3 bases and J gave up 0 bases, with 14 bases separating them. The CDR3 is made up of 16 amino acids. In nucleotides, the CDR3 is TGTGCCAGCAGTTTGGTCCAGGGAGACTTGAACACTGAAGCTTTCTTT. Encoded protein: CASSLVQGDLNTEAFF.

This clone was seen only a few times. V is TRBV29-1 and J is TRBJ1-1; D is perhaps TRBD1 (6 bases). V was pared by 7 bases and J by 3 bases, with 15 bases between. This CDR3 has 13 residues. Germline CDR1 is SQVTM and CDR2 is ANQGSEA. The CDR3 reads CSARTATDTEAFF. The CDR3, as DNA: TGCAGCGCCCGGACAGCTACAGACACTGAAGCTTTCTTT.

The chain employs TRBV9 and TRBJ2-3; 10 positions agree with TRBD2. The length of the CDR3 is 20 residues. In germline, CDR1 is SGDLS, CDR2 YYNGEE. The J segment lost 0 bases and the V segment lost 0 bases, leaving 13 bases of the junction unmatched. The CDR3 nucleotides read TGTGCCAGCAGCGTAGAGGCTAGCGGGGGCAAAACCTCTAGCACAGATACGCAGTATTTT. Amino acid sequence: CASSVEASGGKTSSTDTQYF.

This clone occurred once. The chain employs TRBV9 and TRBJ1-2, with D perhaps matching TRBD1 (5 bases). This CDR3 spans 13 amino acids. V dropped 4 bases and J dropped 0 bases, with 7 bases sitting between them. Germline CDR1 SGDLS, CDR2 YYNGEE. The CDR3 protein is CASSQGANYGYTF. In nucleotides, the CDR3 is TGTGCCAGCAGCCAAGGGGCTAACTATGGCTACACCTTC.

The chain recombines TRBV25-1 with TRBJ1-1, with D perhaps TRBD1 (6 bases). Between the trimmed V and J ends, which lost 6 bases and 3 bases, there was a span of 14 bases. The CDR3 has 14 residues. Germline lookup yields CDR1 MGHDK and CDR2 SYGVNS. CDR3 sequence: CASRGTGFDTEAFF. CDR3 DNA sequence: TGTGCCAGCAGGGGAACAGGGTTTGACACTGAAGCTTTCTTT.

The rearrangement links TRBV29-1 to TRBJ2-7; D is possibly TRBD1 (5 bases). V was pared by 6 bases and J by 6 bases, with 18 bases between. The CDR3 is made up of 13 amino acids. The germline V gene has CDR1 SQVTM and CDR2 ANQGSEA. CDR3 in DNA: TGCAGCGTCGCTCGGACACGCAAACCCGAGCAGTACTTC. It encodes CSVARTRKPEQYF.

The V gene is TRBV21-1, the J gene TRBJ1-2. TRBV21-1 is recorded as a pseudogene. The length of the CDR3 is 15 residues. The DNA of the CDR3 is TGTGCCAGCAGCAAGGATGCAGCCTGTTACTATGGCTACACCTTC. It specifies CASSKDAACYYGYTF.